This is a list of T cell receptor beta chains from one sample in a study of OX40 agonist ivuxolimab in advanced cancers. The method was immunoSEQ multiplex PCR; TCRdb's version includes in-frame clones alone and lacks a portion of them. The table lists about 8,000 clones, roughly 88% of them singletons. Sequences were derived from CD4+ or CD8+ T cells sorted from blood, sampled in a trial of the OX40 agonist ivuxolimab. These receptors were collected from an adult with an advanced solid tumor such as melanoma, head and neck, liver or kidney cancer. Both conserved end residues are part of each CDR3. The order of the fields is CDR3 length, clone size, J gene, D gene, V gene, CDR3 protein, CDR3 DNA. A D gene is named only where the DNA matches it firmly. Clone size is not always given. Where it is, it says once, few, many or a class for expanded clones.

CDR3 length: 15
clone size: few
J gene: TRBJ2-7
D gene: NA
V gene: TRBV28
CDR3 protein: CASRGDRTGSYEQYF
CDR3 DNA: TGTGCCAGCAGGGGAGACAGGACGGGATCCTACGAGCAGTACTTC

CDR3 length: 17
clone size: NA
J gene: TRBJ2-4
D gene: TRBD2
V gene: TRBV28
CDR3 protein: CASSLEGLAGWGNIQYF
CDR3 DNA: TGTGCCAGCAGTTTAGAAGGCTTAGCGGGATGGGGAAACATTCAGTACTTC

CDR3 length: 15
clone size: NA
J gene: TRBJ1-6
D gene: NA
V gene: TRBV7-2
CDR3 protein: CASSLGGGDNSPLHF
CDR3 DNA: TGTGCCAGCAGCTTAGGGGGCGGTGATAATTCACCCCTCCACTTT

CDR3 length: 18
clone size: NA
J gene: TRBJ2-2
D gene: TRBD1
V gene: TRBV18
CDR3 protein: CASSPARKDRGYGGELFF
CDR3 DNA: TGTGCCAGCTCCCCCGCCCGGAAGGACAGGGGTTATGGCGGGGAGCTGTTTTTT

CDR3 length: 16
clone size: NA
J gene: TRBJ2-3
D gene: TRBD2
V gene: TRBV11-2
CDR3 protein: CASSLVGGGSTDTQYF
CDR3 DNA: TGTGCCAGCAGCTTAGTCGGCGGGGGGAGCACAGATACGCAGTATTTT

CDR3 length: 11
clone size: NA
J gene: TRBJ2-7
D gene: NA
V gene: TRBV30
CDR3 protein: CAWSLAKQQYF
CDR3 DNA: TGTGCCTGGAGTCTCGCCAAGCAGCAGTACTTC

CDR3 length: 16
clone size: few
J gene: TRBJ1-2
D gene: NA
V gene: TRBV28
CDR3 protein: CASSYRAWGANYGYTF
CDR3 DNA: TGTGCCAGCAGTTACCGGGCCTGGGGAGCTAACTATGGCTACACCTTC

CDR3 length: 15
clone size: NA
J gene: TRBJ1-3
D gene: NA
V gene: TRBV19
CDR3 protein: CASIPRPYSGNTIYF
CDR3 DNA: TGTGCCAGTATCCCCCGGCCCTACTCTGGAAACACCATATATTTT

CDR3 length: 12
clone size: NA
J gene: TRBJ1-5
D gene: NA
V gene: TRBV28
CDR3 protein: CASSSTTQPQHF
CDR3 DNA: TGTGCCAGCAGTTCGACCACCCAGCCCCAGCATTTT

CDR3 length: 15
clone size: NA
J gene: TRBJ1-1
D gene: NA
V gene: TRBV18
CDR3 protein: CASSLPGQPNTEAFF
CDR3 DNA: TGTGCCAGCTCACTGCCGGGACAACCGAACACTGAAGCTTTCTTT

CDR3 length: 20
clone size: NA
J gene: TRBJ2-5
D gene: NA
V gene: TRBV28
CDR3 protein: CASSLSYLPTGLLVQETQYF
CDR3 DNA: TGTGCCAGCAGTTTATCCTATCTCCCTACGGGACTCTTGGTCCAAGAGACCCAGTACTTC

CDR3 length: 16
clone size: once
J gene: TRBJ1-2
D gene: TRBD1
V gene: TRBV9
CDR3 protein: CASSLGQGVANYGYTF
CDR3 DNA: TGTGCCAGCAGCCTGGGACAGGGGGTGGCTAACTATGGCTACACCTTC

CDR3 length: 13
clone size: NA
J gene: TRBJ1-4
D gene: NA
V gene: TRBV7-9
CDR3 protein: CASSRALKEKLFF
CDR3 DNA: TGTGCCAGCAGCCGGGCCCTTAAAGAAAAACTGTTTTTT

CDR3 length: 12
clone size: NA
J gene: TRBJ2-1
D gene: NA
V gene: TRBV29-1
CDR3 protein: CSVAYRDNEQFF
CDR3 DNA: TGCAGCGTAGCTTACCGGGACAATGAGCAGTTCTTC

CDR3 length: 14
clone size: NA
J gene: TRBJ2-7
D gene: TRBD2
V gene: TRBV7-6
CDR3 protein: CASSLGLAGYEQYF
CDR3 DNA: TGTGCCAGCAGCTTAGGACTAGCGGGATACGAGCAGTACTTC

CDR3 length: 16
clone size: NA
J gene: TRBJ2-2
D gene: TRBD2
V gene: TRBV7-2
CDR3 protein: CASSSRGGENTGELFF
CDR3 DNA: TGTGCCAGCAGCTCGCGCGGGGGGGAGAACACCGGGGAGCTGTTTTTT

CDR3 length: 13
clone size: NA
J gene: TRBJ2-5
D gene: TRBD2
V gene: TRBV30
CDR3 protein: CAWSPSGVRTQYF
CDR3 DNA: TGTGCCTGGAGTCCCAGCGGGGTCCGGACCCAGTACTTC

CDR3 length: 14
clone size: NA
J gene: TRBJ2-7
D gene: NA
V gene: TRBV11-2
CDR3 protein: CASSFSESSYEQYF
CDR3 DNA: TGTGCCAGCAGCTTTTCGGAAAGCTCCTACGAGCAGTACTTC

CDR3 length: 14
clone size: few
J gene: TRBJ2-7
D gene: NA
V gene: TRBV5-1
CDR3 protein: CASSLAQQGYEQYF
CDR3 DNA: TGCGCCAGCAGCTTGGCCCAACAGGGATACGAGCAGTACTTC

CDR3 length: 16
clone size: NA
J gene: TRBJ2-7
D gene: TRBD2
V gene: TRBV28
CDR3 protein: CASSETSGGFPYEQYF
CDR3 DNA: TGTGCCAGCAGCGAGACTAGCGGGGGCTTTCCCTACGAGCAGTACTTC

CDR3 length: 14
clone size: NA
J gene: TRBJ2-3
D gene: TRBD2
V gene: TRBV7-9
CDR3 protein: CASSLSGTRGTQYF
CDR3 DNA: TGTGCCAGCAGCTTATCAGGGACTAGGGGTACGCAGTATTTT

CDR3 length: 15
clone size: NA
J gene: TRBJ1-2
D gene: NA
V gene: TRBV7-2
CDR3 protein: CASSQARGQGDGYTF
CDR3 DNA: TGTGCCAGCAGCCAAGCGCGAGGGCAGGGCGATGGCTACACCTTC

CDR3 length: 12
clone size: once
J gene: TRBJ1-2
D gene: NA
V gene: TRBV30
CDR3 protein: CAWQTGTYGYTF
CDR3 DNA: TGTGCCTGGCAGACAGGAACCTATGGCTACACCTTC

CDR3 length: 16
clone size: NA
J gene: TRBJ2-1
D gene: NA
V gene: TRBV7-2
CDR3 protein: CASSLQGGPTGREQFF
CDR3 DNA: TGTGCCAGCAGCTTGCAGGGGGGACCCACCGGCAGGGAGCAGTTCTTC

CDR3 length: 19
clone size: NA
J gene: TRBJ2-2
D gene: TRBD2
V gene: TRBV11-2
CDR3 protein: CASSKTPILAGVNTGELFF
CDR3 DNA: TGTGCCAGCAGCAAAACCCCCATACTAGCGGGAGTTAACACCGGGGAGCTGTTTTTT

CDR3 length: 14
clone size: few
J gene: TRBJ2-6
D gene: NA
V gene: TRBV6-6
CDR3 protein: CASRTSSGANVLTF
CDR3 DNA: TGTGCCAGCAGAACGAGCTCTGGGGCCAACGTCCTGACTTTC

CDR3 length: 14
clone size: NA
J gene: TRBJ2-7
D gene: NA
V gene: TRBV5-4
CDR3 protein: CASSLGSLSYEQYF
CDR3 DNA: TGTGCCAGCAGCTTGGGTTCCCTTTCCTACGAGCAGTACTTC

CDR3 length: 15
clone size: NA
J gene: TRBJ2-7
D gene: NA
V gene: TRBV5-1
CDR3 protein: CASSPWTGLKNEQYF
CDR3 DNA: TGCGCCAGCAGCCCCTGGACGGGATTGAAGAACGAGCAGTACTTC

CDR3 length: 18
clone size: NA
J gene: TRBJ2-1
D gene: TRBD1
V gene: TRBV5-6
CDR3 protein: CASGLIGSGTGAYNEQFF
CDR3 DNA: TGTGCCAGCGGTCTCATCGGTTCCGGGACAGGGGCGTACAATGAGCAGTTCTTC

CDR3 length: 10
clone size: NA
J gene: TRBJ1-2
D gene: NA
V gene: TRBV20-1
CDR3 protein: CSAHYYGYTF
CDR3 DNA: TGCAGTGCTCACTACTATGGCTACACCTTC

CDR3 length: 14
clone size: NA
J gene: TRBJ1-5
D gene: NA
V gene: TRBV5-4
CDR3 protein: CASSLGGGNQPQHF
CDR3 DNA: TGTGCCAGCAGCTTGGGCGGCGGCAATCAGCCCCAGCATTTT

CDR3 length: 15
clone size: NA
J gene: TRBJ2-3
D gene: TRBD2
V gene: TRBV30
CDR3 protein: CAWRRTSGSTDTQYF
CDR3 DNA: TGTGCCTGGAGGCGGACTAGCGGGAGCACAGATACGCAGTATTTT

CDR3 length: 13
clone size: NA
J gene: TRBJ1-6
D gene: TRBD1
V gene: TRBV6-8
CDR3 protein: CASSYDRGSPLHF
CDR3 DNA: TGTGCCAGCAGTTACGACAGGGGCTCCCCCCTCCACTTT

CDR3 length: 14
clone size: NA
J gene: TRBJ1-5
D gene: NA
V gene: TRBV7-2
CDR3 protein: CASSRLQGTQPQHF
CDR3 DNA: TGTGCCAGCAGCCGCTTGCAAGGGACTCAGCCCCAGCATTTT

CDR3 length: 15
clone size: NA
J gene: TRBJ2-7
D gene: NA
V gene: TRBV6-6
CDR3 protein: CASRLRGGNSYEQYF
CDR3 DNA: TGTGCCAGCAGGCTCCGGGGAGGCAACTCCTACGAGCAGTACTTC

CDR3 length: 17
clone size: NA
J gene: TRBJ1-5
D gene: NA
V gene: TRBV10-3
CDR3 protein: CAISETTGRLSNQPQHF
CDR3 DNA: TGTGCCATCAGTGAGACGACAGGCCGCCTTAGCAATCAGCCCCAGCATTTT

CDR3 length: 15
clone size: NA
J gene: TRBJ1-2
D gene: NA
V gene: TRBV27
CDR3 protein: CASSLKGQTNYGYTF
CDR3 DNA: TGTGCCAGCAGTTTGAAGGGGCAGACTAACTATGGCTACACCTTC

CDR3 length: 12
clone size: once
J gene: TRBJ2-7
D gene: NA
V gene: TRBV28
CDR3 protein: CASRTTDYEQYF
CDR3 DNA: TGTGCCAGCAGGACTACAGACTACGAGCAGTACTTC

CDR3 length: 12
clone size: NA
J gene: TRBJ1-3
D gene: NA
V gene: TRBV5-5
CDR3 protein: CASSLQGNTIYF
CDR3 DNA: TGTGCCAGCAGCTTGCAAGGAAACACCATATATTTT

CDR3 length: 13
clone size: NA
J gene: TRBJ1-2
D gene: TRBD1
V gene: TRBV6-5
CDR3 protein: CASRDLTGPGYTF
CDR3 DNA: TGTGCCAGCAGGGATTTGACAGGGCCTGGCTACACCTTC

CDR3 length: 13
clone size: NA
J gene: TRBJ1-1
D gene: NA
V gene: TRBV18
CDR3 protein: CASSREGNTEAFF
CDR3 DNA: TGTGCCAGCTCACGGGAGGGGAACACTGAAGCTTTCTTT

CDR3 length: 15
clone size: NA
J gene: TRBJ2-5
D gene: TRBD2
V gene: TRBV7-2
CDR3 protein: CASSPVAGGQETQYF
CDR3 DNA: TGTGCCAGCAGCCCCGTAGCGGGGGGGCAAGAGACCCAGTACTTC

CDR3 length: 13
clone size: NA
J gene: TRBJ2-7
D gene: NA
V gene: TRBV7-2
CDR3 protein: CASSGGRSYEQYF
CDR3 DNA: TGTGCCAGCAGCGGGGGAAGGAGCTACGAGCAGTACTTC

CDR3 length: 15
clone size: NA
J gene: TRBJ2-7
D gene: TRBD1
V gene: TRBV5-5
CDR3 protein: CASSPGQGGTYEQYF
CDR3 DNA: TGTGCCAGCAGCCCTGGACAGGGGGGGACCTACGAGCAGTACTTC

CDR3 length: 15
clone size: NA
J gene: TRBJ2-5
D gene: NA
V gene: TRBV19
CDR3 protein: CASSIDFGQQETQYF
CDR3 DNA: TGTGCCAGTAGTATAGATTTCGGACAGCAAGAGACCCAGTACTTC

CDR3 length: 16
clone size: NA
J gene: TRBJ1-1
D gene: NA
V gene: TRBV28
CDR3 protein: CASSPSSYRTNTEAFF
CDR3 DNA: TGTGCCAGCAGTCCCTCGAGTTATAGGACGAACACTGAAGCTTTCTTT

CDR3 length: 14
clone size: NA
J gene: TRBJ2-2
D gene: NA
V gene: TRBV7-6
CDR3 protein: CASSFGRGTGELFF
CDR3 DNA: TGTGCCAGCAGCTTTGGTCGAGGAACCGGGGAGCTGTTTTTT

CDR3 length: 16
clone size: once
J gene: TRBJ1-5
D gene: TRBD1
V gene: TRBV19
CDR3 protein: CASSPQEGAMSQPQHF
CDR3 DNA: TGTGCCAGTAGTCCTCAGGAGGGGGCCATGAGCCAGCCCCAGCATTTT

CDR3 length: 15
clone size: NA
J gene: TRBJ2-5
D gene: NA
V gene: TRBV5-4
CDR3 protein: CASSLRMLGQETQYF
CDR3 DNA: TGTGCCAGCAGCCTAAGAATGCTGGGCCAAGAGACCCAGTACTTC

CDR3 length: 12
clone size: NA
J gene: TRBJ1-3
D gene: NA
V gene: TRBV30
CDR3 protein: CAWKLSGNTIYF
CDR3 DNA: TGTGCCTGGAAACTCTCTGGAAACACCATATATTTT

CDR3 length: 13
clone size: once
J gene: TRBJ2-1
D gene: NA
V gene: TRBV5-1
CDR3 protein: CASSLQGVNEQFF
CDR3 DNA: TGCGCCAGCAGCTTACAAGGGGTGAATGAGCAGTTCTTC

CDR3 length: 14
clone size: NA
J gene: TRBJ2-7
D gene: NA
V gene: TRBV21-1
CDR3 protein: CASSKRTPSYEQYF
CDR3 DNA: TGTGCCAGCAGCAAACGGACACCATCCTACGAGCAGTACTTC

CDR3 length: 15
clone size: NA
J gene: TRBJ2-3
D gene: NA
V gene: TRBV4-3
CDR3 protein: CASSQGTLSTDTQYF
CDR3 DNA: TGCGCCAGCAGCCAAGGGACCCTTAGCACAGATACGCAGTATTTT

CDR3 length: 16
clone size: once
J gene: TRBJ1-2
D gene: NA
V gene: TRBV4-3
CDR3 protein: CASSQDGDSLSYGYTF
CDR3 DNA: TGCGCCAGCAGCCAAGATGGCGATTCGCTGAGCTATGGCTACACCTTC

CDR3 length: 13
clone size: few
J gene: TRBJ1-5
D gene: NA
V gene: TRBV18
CDR3 protein: CASSRGRDQPQHF
CDR3 DNA: TGTGCCAGCTCCCGCGGTCGGGATCAGCCCCAGCATTTT

CDR3 length: 15
clone size: NA
J gene: TRBJ2-7
D gene: NA
V gene: TRBV21-1
CDR3 protein: CASSKALREPLEQYF
CDR3 DNA: TGTGCCAGCAGCAAAGCGCTACGGGAACCTCTTGAGCAGTACTTC

CDR3 length: 16
clone size: NA
J gene: TRBJ2-5
D gene: TRBD1
V gene: TRBV15
CDR3 protein: CATSRARGTGEETQYF
CDR3 DNA: TGTGCCACCAGCAGAGCCCGGGGGACAGGGGAAGAGACCCAGTACTTC

CDR3 length: 14
clone size: NA
J gene: TRBJ1-6
D gene: NA
V gene: TRBV30
CDR3 protein: CAWSGRYEAIPLHF
CDR3 DNA: TGTGCCTGGAGTGGTCGGTACGAGGCAATACCCCTCCACTTT

CDR3 length: 13
clone size: NA
J gene: TRBJ2-6
D gene: NA
V gene: TRBV5-4
CDR3 protein: CASSLEGANVLTF
CDR3 DNA: TGTGCCAGCAGCTTGGAAGGGGCCAACGTCCTGACTTTC

CDR3 length: 14
clone size: once
J gene: TRBJ1-1
D gene: NA
V gene: TRBV7-2
CDR3 protein: CASSPAGVGTEAFF
CDR3 DNA: TGTGCCAGCAGCCCGGCGGGGGTTGGTACTGAAGCTTTCTTT